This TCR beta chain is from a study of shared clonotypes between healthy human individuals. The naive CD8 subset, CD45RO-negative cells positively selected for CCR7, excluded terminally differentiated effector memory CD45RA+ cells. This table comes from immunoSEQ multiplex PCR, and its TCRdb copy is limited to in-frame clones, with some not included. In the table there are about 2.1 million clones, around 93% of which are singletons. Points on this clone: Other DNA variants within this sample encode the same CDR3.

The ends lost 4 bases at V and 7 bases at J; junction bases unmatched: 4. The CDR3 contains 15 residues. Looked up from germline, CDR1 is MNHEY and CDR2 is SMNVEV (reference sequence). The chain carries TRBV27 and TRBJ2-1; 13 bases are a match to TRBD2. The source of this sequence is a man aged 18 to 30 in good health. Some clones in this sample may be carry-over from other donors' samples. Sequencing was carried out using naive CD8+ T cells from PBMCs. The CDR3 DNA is TGTGCCAGCAGTTCAGGACTAGCGGGAGCGAATGAGCAGTTCTTC. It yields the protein CASSSGLAGANEQFF.